This TCR beta chain was observed in a study of blood T cell repertoires in COVID-19. Study details: COVID-19 samples collected from the United States, Italy and Spain covered acute and convalescent phases. In each case, the material was cDNA or gDNA derived from T cells, B-cell-depleted T cells, or PBMCs.

Per the authors' pipeline: Cell counts per sample came from amplifying reference gene primers. Clones were read by immunoSEQ multiplex PCR, and TCRdb kept only the in-frame ones, dropping some. V, J and clone size derive from that table, while D and trimming were established from the DNA sequence. The data show about 170,000 clones, over 70% seen once. CDR3 length: 20 amino acids. The ends lost 4 bases at V and 0 bases at J; junction bases unmatched: 20. The germline V gene has CDR1 LGHDT and CDR2 YNNKEL (reference sequence). This sequence joins TRBV3-1 (or the pseudogene TRBV3-2) and TRBJ2-7; 8 bases fit TRBD2. Material for sequencing was peripheral blood. The receptor comes from a man in his 70s with acute or convalescent COVID-19. CDR3: CASSRAENPRRREDSYEQYF. DNA for the CDR3: TGTGCCAGCAGCCGCGCGGAAAACCCTAGAAGGCGGGAGGACTCCTACGAGCAGTACTTC.